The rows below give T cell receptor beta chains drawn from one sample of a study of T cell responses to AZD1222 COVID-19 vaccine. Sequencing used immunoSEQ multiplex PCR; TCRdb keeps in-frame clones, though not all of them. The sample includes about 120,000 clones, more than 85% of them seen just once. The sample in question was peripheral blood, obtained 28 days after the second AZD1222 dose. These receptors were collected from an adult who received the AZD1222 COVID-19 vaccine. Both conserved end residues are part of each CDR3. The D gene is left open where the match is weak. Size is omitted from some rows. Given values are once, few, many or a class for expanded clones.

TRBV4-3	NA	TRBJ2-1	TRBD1	CASSQKGQGIYNEQFF	TGCGCCAGCAGCCAAAAGGGACAGGGGATTTACAATGAGCAGTTCTTC
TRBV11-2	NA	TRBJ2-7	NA	CASSLDGVSSYEQYF	TGTGCCAGCAGCTTAGATGGGGTTAGTAGCTACGAGCAGTACTTC
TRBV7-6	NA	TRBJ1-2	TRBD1	CASSLGQGSFDYGYTF	TGTGCCAGCAGCCTTGGACAGGGGAGTTTTGACTATGGCTACACCTTC
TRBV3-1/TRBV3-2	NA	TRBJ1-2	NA	CASSATQGLYGYTF	TGTGCCAGCAGCGCAACTCAGGGGCTTTATGGCTACACCTTC
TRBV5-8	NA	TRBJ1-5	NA	CASSSIGGVKGNQPQHF	TGTGCCAGCAGCTCCATCGGGGGGGTTAAAGGCAATCAGCCCCAGCATTTT
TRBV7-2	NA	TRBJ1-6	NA	CASSFSSNSPLHF	TGTGCCAGCAGCTTTTCGAGTAATTCACCCCTCCACTTT
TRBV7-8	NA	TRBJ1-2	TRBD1	CASSLGGTGIYGYTF	TGTGCCAGCAGCCTAGGCGGGACAGGGATCTATGGCTACACCTTC
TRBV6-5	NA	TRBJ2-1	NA	CASSFGGRDGEQFF	TGTGCCAGCAGCTTCGGGGGCAGGGATGGTGAGCAGTTCTTC
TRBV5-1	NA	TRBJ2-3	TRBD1	CASSLGQGWVTDTQYF	TGCGCCAGCAGCCTGGGACAGGGGTGGGTCACAGATACGCAGTATTTT
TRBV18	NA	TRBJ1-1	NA	CASSLWTDLLNTEAFF	TGTGCCAGCTCACTATGGACAGACCTACTGAACACTGAAGCTTTCTTT
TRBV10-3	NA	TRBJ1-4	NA	CAISDPASQEKLFF	TGTGCCATCAGCGACCCGGCCTCCCAAGAAAAACTGTTTTTT
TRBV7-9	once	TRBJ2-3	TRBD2	CASSLSGEYTDTQYF	TGTGCCAGCAGCCTTAGCGGGGAATACACAGATACGCAGTATTTT
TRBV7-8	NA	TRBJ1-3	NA	CASTLYRVGENTIYF	TGTGCCAGCACCCTATACAGGGTTGGCGAAAACACCATATATTTT
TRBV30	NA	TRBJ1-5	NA	CAWSYQASAQHF	TGTGCCTGGAGTTATCAGGCGTCCGCCCAGCATTTT
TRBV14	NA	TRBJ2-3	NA	CASSQVSWGSTDTQYF	TGTGCCAGCAGCCAGGTGTCGTGGGGGAGCACAGATACGCAGTATTTT
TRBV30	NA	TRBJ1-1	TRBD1	CAWSVGGQVNTEAFF	TGTGCCTGGAGTGTAGGGGGCCAAGTGAACACTGAAGCTTTCTTT
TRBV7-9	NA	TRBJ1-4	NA	CASSLAGVPFINEKLFF	TGTGCCAGCAGCTTAGCCGGGGTCCCCTTTATTAATGAAAAACTGTTTTTT
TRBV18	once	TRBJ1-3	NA	CASSPGGAYGNTIYF	TGTGCCAGCTCACCGGGGGGCGCTTATGGAAACACCATATATTTT
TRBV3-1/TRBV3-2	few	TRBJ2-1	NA	CASSRTNEQFF	TGTGCCAGCAGCCGCACGAATGAGCAGTTCTTC
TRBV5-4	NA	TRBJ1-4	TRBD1	CASSFAGGETNEKLFF	TGTGCCAGCAGCTTCGCAGGGGGCGAGACTAATGAAAAACTGTTTTTT
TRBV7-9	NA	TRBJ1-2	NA	CASSPEGQGLWGYTF	TGTGCCAGCAGTCCTGAGGGGCAGGGGCTATGGGGCTACACCTTC
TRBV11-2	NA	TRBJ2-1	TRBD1	CASSLDRGTSHEQFF	TGTGCCAGCAGTTTAGACAGGGGCACTTCACATGAGCAGTTCTTC
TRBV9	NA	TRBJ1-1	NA	CASSVGPGVNREAFF	TGTGCCAGCAGCGTAGGCCCCGGTGTAAATCGTGAAGCTTTCTTT
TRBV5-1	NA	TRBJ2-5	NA	CASSRQETQYF	TGCGCCAGCAGCCGACAAGAGACCCAGTACTTC
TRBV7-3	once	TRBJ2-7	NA	CASSETGTTGEQYF	TGTGCCAGCAGCGAAACCGGGACGACGGGAGAGCAGTACTTC
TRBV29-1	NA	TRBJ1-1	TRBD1	CSVVRQGASEAFF	TGCAGCGTGGTCAGACAGGGGGCTTCTGAAGCTTTCTTT
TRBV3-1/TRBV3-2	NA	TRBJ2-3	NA	CASSQSPTPGTDTQYF	TGTGCCAGCAGCCAATCCCCTACACCCGGCACAGATACGCAGTATTTT
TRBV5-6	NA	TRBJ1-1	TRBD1	CASSLAQGANTEAFF	TGTGCCAGCAGCTTGGCCCAGGGGGCTAACACTGAAGCTTTCTTT
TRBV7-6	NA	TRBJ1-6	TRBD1	CASSGWTGVPSYNSPLHF	TGTGCCAGCAGCGGCTGGACAGGGGTACCCTCCTATAATTCACCCCTCCACTTT
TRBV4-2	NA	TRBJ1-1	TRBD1	CASSQGGWGQDGLMTEAFF	TGTGCCAGCAGCCAAGGGGGATGGGGACAGGACGGGTTGATGACTGAAGCTTTCTTT
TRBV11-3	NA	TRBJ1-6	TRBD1	CASSSPSRDRGNSPLHF	TGTGCCAGCAGCTCCCCCTCTCGGGACAGGGGGAATTCACCCCTCCACTTT
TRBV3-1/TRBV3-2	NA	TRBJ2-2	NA	CASSQLSGVPGELFF	TGTGCCAGCAGCCAGTTATCCGGAGTCCCCGGGGAGCTGTTTTTT
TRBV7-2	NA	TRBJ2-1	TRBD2	CASSRGLAENNEQFF	TGTGCCAGCAGCCGGGGACTAGCGGAAAACAATGAGCAGTTCTTC
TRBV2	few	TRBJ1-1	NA	CASRRDSQTEAFF	TGTGCCAGCAGGAGGGACTCCCAGACTGAAGCTTTCTTT